A selection of T cell receptor beta chains follows, all from one sample in a study of control samples from healthy donors and cancer patients. Data came from immunoSEQ multiplex PCR; TCRdb stores just in-frame clones and leaves some out. The sample shows tens of thousands of clones, roughly 94% of them seen only once. Sequencing was carried out using blood. These receptors were collected from a man aged 60 to 69 in good health. Each CDR3 is given with its conserved first and last residue. The order of the fields is clone size, D gene, J gene, V gene, CDR3 protein, CDR3 DNA. A D gene is named only where the DNA matches it firmly. The size field is filled for only some rows; it gives once, few, many or a size class.

NA	NA	TRBJ2-1	TRBV18	CASSPPEYNEQFF	TGTGCCAGCTCACCACCTGAGTACAATGAGCAGTTCTTC
NA	NA	TRBJ2-1	TRBV2	CATSAPRNEQFF	TGTGCCACCTCCGCTCCTCGGAATGAGCAGTTCTTC
NA	NA	TRBJ1-2	TRBV6-5	CASSSPPAGLYGYTF	TGTGCCAGCAGTTCACCCCCGGCAGGGCTCTATGGCTACACCTTC
once	NA	TRBJ2-7	TRBV3-1/TRBV3-2	CASSRGMGGKASEQYF	TGTGCCAGCAGCCGAGGGATGGGCGGAAAGGCTAGCGAGCAGTACTTC
NA	TRBD2	TRBJ2-7	TRBV6-5	CASSQPSGPPYEQYF	TGTGCCAGCAGCCAACCTAGCGGGCCCCCCTACGAGCAGTACTTC
NA	NA	TRBJ2-1	TRBV5-4	CASSLALGEQFF	TGTGCCAGCAGCTTGGCCTTGGGTGAGCAGTTCTTC
NA	NA	TRBJ2-5	TRBV5-4	CASSLARDQETQYF	TGTGCCAGCAGCTTGGCACGGGACCAAGAGACCCAGTACTTC
NA	NA	TRBJ2-2	TRBV5-6	CASSDSLNPITGELFF	TGTGCCAGCAGCGATTCCCTAAACCCAATCACCGGGGAGCTGTTTTTT
NA	TRBD1	TRBJ2-7	TRBV30	CAWERDRGYEQYF	TGTGCCTGGGAGAGGGACAGGGGATACGAGCAGTACTTC
few	TRBD1	TRBJ2-3	TRBV6-4	CASSDQDRGGTDTQYF	TGTGCCAGCAGTGACCAGGACAGGGGGGGGACAGATACGCAGTATTTT
NA	TRBD1	TRBJ2-7	TRBV29-1	CSVGRTGGYEQYF	TGCAGCGTTGGGCGGACAGGGGGCTACGAGCAGTACTTC
NA	NA	TRBJ2-7	TRBV11-3	CASSLASQGPLEQYF	TGTGCCAGCAGCTTAGCGTCGCAGGGCCCTCTCGAGCAGTACTTC
NA	NA	TRBJ1-4	TRBV28	CASSLQGTSNEKLFF	TGTGCCAGCAGTCTCCAAGGGACTTCTAATGAAAAACTGTTTTTT
few	NA	TRBJ2-1	TRBV20-1	CSARVATEQFF	TGCAGTGCTAGAGTAGCGACTGAGCAGTTCTTC
NA	NA	TRBJ2-7	TRBV7-6	CASSQTASYEQYF	TGTGCCAGCAGCCAGACAGCTTCCTACGAGCAGTACTTC
NA	NA	TRBJ2-7	TRBV10-3	CAIRRDGSYEQYF	TGTGCCATCAGGAGGGACGGATCCTACGAGCAGTACTTC
NA	NA	TRBJ2-2	TRBV7-3	CASSLETNTGELFF	TGTGCCAGCAGCTTGGAGACGAACACCGGGGAGCTGTTTTTT
NA	NA	TRBJ2-1	TRBV24-1	CATTSGHEQFF	TGTGCCACCACCAGTGGCCATGAGCAGTTCTTC
NA	TRBD1	TRBJ1-2	TRBV27	CASWDRGKNNYGYTF	TGTGCCAGTTGGGACAGGGGCAAAAATAACTATGGCTACACCTTC
NA	NA	TRBJ1-2	TRBV24-1	CATSDSREGVNYGYTF	TGTGCCACCAGTGATTCGAGGGAAGGGGTTAACTATGGCTACACCTTC
once	NA	TRBJ2-7	TRBV4-1	CASSQEGPPAYEQYF	TGCGCCAGCAGCCAAGAGGGTCCCCCAGCCTACGAGCAGTACTTC
once	TRBD2	TRBJ2-7	TRBV7-9	CASSPLSGSYEQYF	TGTGCCAGCAGCCCACTGAGCGGGAGCTACGAGCAGTACTTC
once	NA	TRBJ1-1	TRBV12-3/TRBV12-4	CATINGWNTEAFF	TGTGCCACCATAAATGGTTGGAACACTGAAGCTTTCTTT
NA	NA	TRBJ2-2	TRBV27	CASSPSFGGELFF	TGTGCCAGCAGTCCTAGCTTTGGCGGGGAGCTGTTTTTT
NA	NA	TRBJ2-2	TRBV12-3/TRBV12-4	CASSLGLGGELFF	TGTGCCAGCAGTTTGGGGTTGGGCGGGGAGCTGTTTTTT
NA	NA	TRBJ1-3	TRBV10-1	CASSTGQNSGNTIYF	TGCGCCAGCAGCACCGGCCAGAACTCTGGAAACACCATATATTTT
NA	TRBD1	TRBJ1-5	TRBV4-1	CASSRGDRAINQPQHF	TGCGCCAGCAGCCGCGGGGACAGGGCTATCAATCAGCCCCAGCATTTT
NA	NA	TRBJ1-6	TRBV25-1	CASSEGGAYNSPLHF	TGTGCCAGCAGTGAAGGGGGAGCTTATAATTCACCCCTCCACTTT
NA	TRBD2	TRBJ2-7	TRBV27	CASSSPTSGRSEQYF	TGTGCCAGCAGTTCTCCGACTAGCGGGAGGTCCGAGCAGTACTTC
NA	NA	TRBJ2-7	TRBV2	CASSQTGYEQYF	TGTGCCAGCAGTCAGACAGGCTACGAGCAGTACTTC
once	NA	TRBJ2-1	TRBV11-2	CASSSRITFRNEQFF	TGTGCCAGCAGCTCCCGTATCACTTTTCGCAATGAGCAGTTCTTC
NA	NA	TRBJ2-3	TRBV20-1	CSQTFTDTQYF	TGCAGTCAAACCTTCACAGATACGCAGTATTTT
NA	NA	TRBJ1-1	TRBV30	CAWASYLNTEAFF	TGTGCCTGGGCCAGCTACTTGAACACTGAAGCTTTCTTT
NA	TRBD1	TRBJ2-5	TRBV6-5	CASSYSQGAGETQYF	TGTGCCAGCAGTTACTCACAGGGGGCTGGTGAGACCCAGTACTTC
NA	NA	TRBJ2-3	TRBV28	CASSLQSDTQYF	TGTGCCAGCAGTCTCCAGTCAGATACGCAGTATTTT
NA	TRBD1	TRBJ2-7	TRBV11-2	CASTKSTGQLSSYEQYF	TGTGCCAGCACCAAGTCAACGGGACAGTTGAGCTCCTACGAGCAGTACTTC
NA	NA	TRBJ1-2	TRBV27	CASTSAGASTPDGYTF	TGTGCCAGCACCTCGGCCGGGGCTTCCACACCTGATGGCTACACCTTC
NA	NA	TRBJ2-1	TRBV5-1	CASSLAGVDEQFF	TGCGCCAGCAGCTTGGCCGGGGTCGATGAGCAGTTCTTC
NA	NA	TRBJ1-2	TRBV27	CASSPGGWLYGYTF	TGTGCCAGCAGTCCTGGGGGATGGCTTTATGGCTACACCTTC
NA	TRBD1	TRBJ2-5	TRBV9	CASSGGGRVTETQYF	TGTGCCAGCAGCGGAGGGGGCAGGGTTACAGAGACCCAGTACTTC
NA	TRBD2	TRBJ2-3	TRBV7-9	CASSQSSGRAGDTQYF	TGTGCCAGCAGCCAAAGTAGCGGGAGGGCCGGGGATACGCAGTATTTT
NA	NA	TRBJ1-6	TRBV11-2	CASSVAEINSPLHF	TGTGCCAGCAGCGTCGCCGAAATTAATTCACCCCTCCACTTT
NA	NA	TRBJ1-1	TRBV7-8	CASSSWTANTEAFF	TGTGCCAGCAGCTCCTGGACAGCGAACACTGAAGCTTTCTTT
NA	NA	TRBJ2-7	TRBV21-1	CASSKIPSGDDEQYF	TGTGCCAGCAGCAAAATCCCTAGCGGGGACGACGAGCAGTACTTC
NA	TRBD1	TRBJ1-3	TRBV9	CASSATGGPGNTIYF	TGTGCCAGCAGCGCCACAGGGGGCCCTGGAAACACCATATATTTT
NA	NA	TRBJ2-3	TRBV9	CASSVLGGTDTQYF	TGTGCCAGCAGCGTATTGGGGGGCACAGATACGCAGTATTTT
NA	NA	TRBJ1-2	TRBV10-1	CARPGHKTNYGYTF	TGCGCCAGACCGGGACACAAGACCAACTATGGCTACACCTTC
NA	NA	TRBJ2-2	TRBV7-3	CASSLTPGQNTGELFF	TGTGCCAGCAGCTTAACCCCAGGGCAGAACACCGGGGAGCTGTTTTTT
NA	TRBD2	TRBJ2-1	TRBV14	CASSQGIAGDSEQFF	TGTGCCAGCAGCCAAGGGATAGCGGGGGACTCCGAGCAGTTCTTC
NA	TRBD1	TRBJ2-5	TRBV18	CASSPPLWDRRQETQYF	TGTGCCAGCTCACCACCGCTCTGGGACAGAAGGCAAGAGACCCAGTACTTC
few	NA	TRBJ2-5	TRBV19	CASSMRQETQYF	TGTGCCAGTAGTATGCGACAAGAGACCCAGTACTTC
NA	NA	TRBJ1-6	TRBV27	CASSFMQRQNNSPLHF	TGTGCCAGCAGTTTTATGCAGAGACAGAATAATTCACCCCTCCACTTT
NA	TRBD1	TRBJ1-4	TRBV6-5	CASSYGGQAGEKLFF	TGTGCCAGCAGTTACGGGGGACAGGCCGGAGAAAAACTGTTTTTT